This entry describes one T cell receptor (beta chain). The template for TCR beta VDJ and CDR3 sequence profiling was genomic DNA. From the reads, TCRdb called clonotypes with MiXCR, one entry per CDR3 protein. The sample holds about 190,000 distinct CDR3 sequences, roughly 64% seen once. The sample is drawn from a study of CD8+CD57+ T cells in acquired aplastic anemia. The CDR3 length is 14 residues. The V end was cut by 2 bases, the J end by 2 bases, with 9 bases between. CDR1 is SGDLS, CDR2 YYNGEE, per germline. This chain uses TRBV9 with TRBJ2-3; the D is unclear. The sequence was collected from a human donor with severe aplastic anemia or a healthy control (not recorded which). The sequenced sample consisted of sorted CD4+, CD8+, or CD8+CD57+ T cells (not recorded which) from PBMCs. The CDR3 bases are TGTGCCAGCAGCGTTTATCAGTCCACAGATACGCAGTATTTT. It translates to CASSVYQSTDTQYF.